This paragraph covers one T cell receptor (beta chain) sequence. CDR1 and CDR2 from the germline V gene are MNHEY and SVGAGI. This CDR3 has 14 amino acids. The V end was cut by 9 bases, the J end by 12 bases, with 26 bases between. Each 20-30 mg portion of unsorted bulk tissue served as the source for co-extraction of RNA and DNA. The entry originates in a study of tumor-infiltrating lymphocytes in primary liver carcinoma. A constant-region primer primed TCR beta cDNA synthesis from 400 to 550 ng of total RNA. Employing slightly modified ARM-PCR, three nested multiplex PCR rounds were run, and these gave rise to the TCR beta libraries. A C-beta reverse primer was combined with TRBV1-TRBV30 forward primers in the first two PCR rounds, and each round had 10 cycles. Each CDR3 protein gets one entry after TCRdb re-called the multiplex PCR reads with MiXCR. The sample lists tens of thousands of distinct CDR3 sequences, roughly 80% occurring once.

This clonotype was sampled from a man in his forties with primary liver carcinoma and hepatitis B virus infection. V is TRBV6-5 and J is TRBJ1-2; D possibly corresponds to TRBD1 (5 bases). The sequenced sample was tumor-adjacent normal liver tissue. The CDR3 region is CARRPGTAELGHTF. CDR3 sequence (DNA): TGTGCCAGGAGACCCGGGACGGCTGAGTTGGGCCACACCTTC.